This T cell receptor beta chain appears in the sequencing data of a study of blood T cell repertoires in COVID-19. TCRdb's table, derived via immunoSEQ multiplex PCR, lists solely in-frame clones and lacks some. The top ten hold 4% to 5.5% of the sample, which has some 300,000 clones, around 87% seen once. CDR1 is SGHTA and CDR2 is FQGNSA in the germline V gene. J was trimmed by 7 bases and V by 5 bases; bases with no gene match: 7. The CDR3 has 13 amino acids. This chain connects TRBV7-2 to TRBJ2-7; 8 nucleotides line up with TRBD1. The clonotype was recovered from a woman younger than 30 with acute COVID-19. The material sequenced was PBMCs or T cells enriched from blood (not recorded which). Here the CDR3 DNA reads TGTGCCAGCAGCCCTCGGACAGGGCGGGAGCAGTACTTC. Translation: CASSPRTGREQYF.